A single sample gave rise to the 28 T cell receptor beta chains below, sequenced in a study of resident and recirculating memory T cells in vitiligo. The assay was immunoSEQ multiplex PCR, and TCRdb's table has in-frame clones only and misses some. The sample holds around 40,000 clones; about 90% are singletons and the top ten take over 3.5%. What was sequenced was blood. The receptor source for this set is a male donor with vitiligo.

The chain employs TRBV4-3 and TRBJ1-1; TRBD1 is a possible D gene (6 bases). The V end lost 0 bases, the J end lost 3 bases, and 26 bases lay between the germline ends. The CDR3 contains 20 residues. Germline V gives CDR1 LGHNA, CDR2 YSLEER. The CDR3 region is CASSQESSIYSGVGDTEAFF. The CDR3 DNA sequence: TGCGCCAGCAGCCAAGAGAGTTCAATTTATTCAGGGGTCGGGGACACTGAAGCTTTCTTT.

The chain combines TRBV6-6 with TRBJ1-2; D may be TRBD1 (5 bases). There are 16 residues in the CDR3. Germline lookup yields CDR1 MNHNY and CDR2 SVGAGI (reference sequence). V was cut by 5 bases and J by 8 bases, with 24 bases left in between. The CDR3 region is CASSPRVGGALLGYTF. The CDR3 nucleotides read TGTGCCAGCAGTCCAAGGGTGGGCGGGGCCCTATTAGGCTACACCTTC.

The V and J genes are TRBV19 and TRBJ1-5, with 9 bases that match TRBD1. Germline CDR1 LNHDA, CDR2 SQIVND (reference sequence). The junction had 5 bases not matched to a gene; V was cut back by 5 bases and J by 3 bases. The CDR3 length is 15 residues. Here the CDR3 reads CASSSDRGHNQPQHF. The CDR3 bases are TGTGCCAGTAGTTCGGACAGGGGACACAATCAGCCCCAGCATTTT.

The J gene is TRBJ2-5, the V gene TRBV11-2, with 8 nucleotides matching TRBD2. Germline V gives CDR1 SGHAT, CDR2 FQNNGV. This CDR3 is built from 13 residues. With V trimmed by 4 bases and J by 3 bases, 1 base remained unmatched. CDR3 DNA sequence: TGTGCCAGCAGCTCGGGACTAGAAGAGACCCAGTACTTC. Translating gives CASSSGLEETQYF. Full variable domain (remainder filled in from reference TRBV11-2 and TRBJ2-5): EAGVAQSPRYKIIEKRQSVAFWCNPISGHATLYWYQQILGQGPKLLIQFQNNGVVDDSQLPKDRFSAERLKGVDSTLKIQPAKLEDSAVYLCASSSGLEETQYFGPGTRLLVL.

CDR3 in DNA: TGCGCCAGCAGTGATCGGTCGGGGATGAACACTGAAGCTTTCTTT. It encodes CASSDRSGMNTEAFF. This chain joins TRBV10-2 and TRBJ1-1; D uncertain. V was cut by 3 bases and J by 0 bases, with 11 bases left in between. Germline V lookup: CDR1 WSHSY, CDR2 SAAADI. The CDR3 length is 15 residues.

The chain recombines TRBV4-3 with TRBJ1-1, with TRBD1 matching 11 bases. The CDR3 length is 14 residues. V lost 4 bases, J lost 4 bases, and 2 bases stayed unmatched. Germline CDR1 reads LGHNA; CDR2 reads YSLEER. CDR3 residues: CASSPGQGGTEAFF. CDR3 DNA sequence: TGCGCCAGCAGCCCGGGACAGGGGGGCACTGAAGCTTTCTTT.

This clone occurred once. The chain couples TRBV9 to TRBJ2-3; 13 nucleotides align to TRBD2. The CDR3 is made up of 15 amino acids. With V trimmed by 3 bases and J by 6 bases, 4 bases remained unmatched. Germline CDR1 reads SGDLS; CDR2 reads YYNGEE. CDR3 sequence: CASSALLAGGDTQYF. The CDR3 coding sequence is TGTGCCAGCAGCGCCTTACTAGCGGGGGGGGATACGCAGTATTTT.

The chain links TRBV5-1 to TRBJ2-3, with D possibly matching TRBD2 (5 bases). V dropped 3 bases and J dropped 2 bases, with 13 bases sitting between them. The CDR3 totals 15 residues. CDR1 and CDR2 from the germline V gene are SGHRS and YFSETQ. The CDR3 loop reads CASSSAGSVTDTQYF. The CDR3 coding sequence is TGCGCCAGCAGCTCCGCGGGCTCCGTCACAGATACGCAGTATTTT.

The rearrangement joins TRBV7-2 to TRBJ2-7; TRBD1 aligns across 7 bases. Germline V gene sequence: CDR1 SGHTA, CDR2 FQGNSA. The length of the CDR3 is 15 residues. V lost 5 bases, J lost 7 bases, and 14 bases stayed unmatched. The CDR3 protein is CASSPPRQGPGEQYF. In DNA, the CDR3 is TGTGCCAGCAGCCCCCCCAGACAGGGTCCGGGTGAGCAGTACTTC.

The V and J genes are TRBV30 and TRBJ1-6; perhaps TRBD1 as D (5 bases). The CDR3 has 14 residues. CDR1 GTSNPN and CDR2 SVGIG come from the germline V gene (reference sequence). Deletions cut 2 bases from V and 6 bases from J, with 11 bases between. In DNA, the CDR3 is TGTGCCTGGAGTACAGGCAAGATTAATTCACCCCTCCACTTT. It is translated as CAWSTGKINSPLHF. Together with reference TRBV30 and TRBJ1-6, the CDR3 gives the full variable domain: SQTIHQWPATLVQPVGSPLSLECTVEGTSNPNLYWYRQAAGRGLQLLFYSVGIGQISSEVPQNLSASRPQDRQFILSSKKLLLSDSGFYLCAWSTGKINSPLHFGNGTRLTVT.

V gene TRBV11-3 combines with J gene TRBJ1-1; 7 nucleotides agree with TRBD1. The V and J ends lost 8 bases and 2 bases, in that order; junction bases with no gene match: 5. The germline V gene has CDR1 SGHNT and CDR2 YENEEA. The CDR3 has 13 residues. As DNA, the CDR3 is TGTGCCAGCGCCAGGGGGAGTAACACTGAAGCTTTCTTT. Its translation: CASARGSNTEAFF.

This clone has only one observation. This chain connects TRBV29-1 to TRBJ1-1; tentatively, D is TRBD1 (5 bases). The CDR3 has 13 residues. Trimming removed 7 bases from V and 0 bases from J, with 12 bases in between. In germline, CDR1 is SQVTM, CDR2 ANQGSEA. CDR3 region: CSAGTLMNTEAFF. The CDR3 nucleotides read TGCAGCGCGGGGACTCTTATGAACACTGAAGCTTTCTTT.

This sequence joins TRBV5-1 and TRBJ2-7; D gene unclear. Trimming pared 4 bases from V and 0 bases from J, leaving 8 bases between. This CDR3 contains 13 residues. Germline V gives CDR1 SGHRS, CDR2 YFSETQ. For the CDR3, the DNA is TGCGCCAGCAGCCCCCCCGGCTCCTACGAGCAGTACTTC. Amino acids: CASSPPGSYEQYF.

CDR3 nucleotide sequence: TGTGCCAGCAGCGTAGAGAGGGACAGGGGCGCCTATAATTCACCCCTCCACTTT. Protein sequence: CASSVERDRGAYNSPLHF. The chain links TRBV9 to TRBJ1-6; TRBD1 agrees at 10 bases. The V and J ends lost 0 bases and 2 bases, in that order; junction bases with no gene match: 5. Germline V lookup: CDR1 SGDLS, CDR2 YYNGEE. The CDR3 loop spans 18 amino acids.

The CDR3: CASSELRGQETQYF. The CDR3 nucleotides read TGTGCCAGCAGTGAATTGCGGGGCCAAGAGACCCAGTACTTC. The chain is built from TRBV25-1 and TRBJ2-5; D possibly corresponds to TRBD2 (6 bases). The V end lost 1 base, the J end lost 1 base, and 7 bases lay between the germline ends. The germline V gene has CDR1 MGHDK and CDR2 SYGVNS. The CDR3 covers 14 residues.

The rearrangement uses TRBV4-2 and TRBJ2-7; perhaps TRBD2 as D (6 bases). The V and J ends lost 1 base and 7 bases respectively, with 11 bases between them. The length of the CDR3 is 13 residues. Germline CDR1 and CDR2: LGHNA and YNFKEQ. The CDR3 is CASSQVGGLEQYF. DNA of the CDR3: TGTGCCAGCAGCCAAGTGGGGGGATTGGAGCAGTACTTC.

This clone was detected once. The V call is TRBV7-8, the J call TRBJ1-1; tentatively, D is TRBD1 (5 bases). Trimming cost V 5 bases and J 1 base, with 17 bases left between them. CDR3 length: 16 amino acids. Per the germline V gene, CDR1 is SGHVS and CDR2 is FQNEAQ. The CDR3 sequence is CASSPWGRAENTEAFF. CDR3 sequence (DNA): TGTGCCAGCAGCCCATGGGGCAGGGCTGAGAACACTGAAGCTTTCTTT.

This clone was seen once. The rearrangement joins TRBV5-4 to TRBJ2-7; weak D call: TRBD1 (5 bases). Trimming shortened V by 2 bases and J by 7 bases, and 16 bases separated the two germline ends. The germline V gene has CDR1 SGHNT and CDR2 YYREEE (reference sequence). CDR3 size: 14 residues. The CDR3 DNA is TGTGCCAGCAGCTTTTCTTCAGGGCTTGGGGAGCAGTACTTC. Its translation: CASSFSSGLGEQYF. The entire variable domain, with the rest obtained from reference TRBV5-4 and TRBJ2-7, is as follows: ETGVTQSPTHLIKTRGQQVTLRCSSQSGHNTVSWYQQALGQGPQFIFQYYREEENGRGNFPPRFSGLQFPNYSSELNVNALELDDSALYLCASSFSSGLGEQYFGPGTRLTVT.

This chain uses TRBV30 with TRBJ2-3, with TRBD2 matching 11 bases. Germline-derived CDR1 and CDR2 are GTSNPN and SVGIG (reference sequence). The junction had 8 bases not matched to a gene; V was cut back by 2 bases and J by 7 bases. The CDR3 consists of 15 residues. Here the CDR3 reads CAWSLLAGGPNTQYF. The CDR3 region has the DNA TGTGCCTGGAGTCTTTTAGCGGGGGGGCCGAATACGCAGTATTTT. The full variable domain, rest sourced from reference TRBV30 and TRBJ2-3, is SQTIHQWPATLVQPVGSPLSLECTVEGTSNPNLYWYRQAAGRGLQLLFYSVGIGQISSEVPQNLSASRPQDRQFILSSKKLLLSDSGFYLCAWSLLAGGPNTQYFGPGTRLTVL.

This clone was recorded once. The chain couples TRBV5-1 to TRBJ1-1; TRBD1 is a possible D gene (6 bases). In germline, CDR1 is SGHRS, CDR2 YFSETQ. The CDR3 totals 17 residues. V was cut by 0 bases and J by 6 bases, with 21 bases left in between. The DNA of the CDR3 is TGCGCCAGCAGCTTGGAGCCGACAGGCCTCCCACGCGCTGAAGCTTTCTTT. It translates to CASSLEPTGLPRAEAFF.

The V and J genes are TRBV10-3 and TRBJ1-2; D may be TRBD1 (6 bases). Germline loops: CDR1 ENHRY, CDR2 SYGVKD. The CDR3 runs to 14 residues. Trimming took 3 bases from V and 6 from J, leaving 14 bases between them. The CDR3 here is CAISESPGVNGYTF. CDR3 coding DNA: TGTGCCATCAGTGAATCGCCAGGGGTGAATGGCTACACCTTC.

This sequence joins TRBV5-4 and TRBJ2-5, with TRBD2 identical over 10 bases. The CDR3 contains 14 residues. The V segment lost 6 bases and the J segment 1 base; nucleotides outside the gene matches: 3. CDR1 and CDR2 (germline): SGHNT, YYREEE (reference sequence). The CDR3 bases are TGTGCCAGCACGAGCGGGGGGGCCCAAGAGACCCAGTACTTC. Translation gives CASTSGGAQETQYF.

The genes are TRBV6-6 and TRBJ1-2; D is undetermined. The CDR3 length is 15 residues. Germline V gene lookup returns CDR1 MNHNY and CDR2 SVGAGI (reference sequence). The ends were cut back, 2 bases at V and 0 bases at J, with 10 bases in the middle. The CDR3 DNA reads TGTGCCAGCAGTTACGAGGAAGCCGCTAACTATGGCTACACCTTC. Its protein is CASSYEEAANYGYTF.

The chain combines TRBV5-6 with TRBJ2-2, with 8 bases fitting TRBD1. Germline V gene sequence: CDR1 SGHDT, CDR2 YYEEEE. V lost 4 bases, J lost 5 bases, and 19 bases stayed unmatched. The CDR3 is made up of 19 amino acids. The CDR3 reads CASSLGQGRIRTLTGELFF. The CDR3 DNA reads as TGTGCCAGCAGCCTAGGACAGGGCCGAATTCGAACATTGACCGGGGAGCTGTTTTTT.

The V gene is TRBV5-1, the J gene TRBJ1-1; 7 nucleotides align to TRBD1. The CDR3 sequence is 13 residues long. Per the germline V gene, CDR1 is SGHRS and CDR2 is YFSETQ. Trimming cost V 4 bases and J 7 bases; bases outside gene matches: 7. The CDR3 DNA is TGCGCCAGCAGCCCAGCGCGGGACAGTGAAGCTTTCTTT. Amino acids: CASSPARDSEAFF.

This chain connects TRBV5-1 to TRBJ1-2; no definite D call. CDR1 and CDR2 (germline): SGHRS, YFSETQ. V dropped 6 bases and J dropped 4 bases, with 16 bases sitting between them. The CDR3 has 14 amino acids. The CDR3 spells CASKINSGTYGYTF. CDR3 nucleotide sequence: TGCGCCAGCAAAATTAATTCAGGCACCTATGGCTACACCTTC. The entire variable domain, with the rest obtained from reference TRBV5-1 and TRBJ1-2, is as follows: KAGVTQTPRYLIKTRGQQVTLSCSPISGHRSVSWYQQTPGQGLQFLFEYFSETQRNKGNFPGRFSGRQFSNSRSEMNVSTLELGDSALYLCASKINSGTYGYTFGSGTRLTVV.

This rearrangement joins TRBV30 to TRBJ1-2; TRBD1 might be the D (6 bases). The CDR3 is 14 amino acids. Deletions cut 4 bases from V and 4 bases from J, with 16 bases between. Germline values: CDR1 GTSNPN, CDR2 SVGIG (reference sequence). The CDR3 nucleotides read TGTGCCTGGAACTCATACAGGGCCGGCTATGGCTACACCTTC. Its translation: CAWNSYRAGYGYTF.

This chain's CDR3 is CASSLRQGITNSGNTIYF. CDR3 nucleotides: TGCGCCAGCAGCCTTCGACAGGGCATCACGAACTCTGGAAACACCATATATTTT. The chain joins TRBV4-1 to TRBJ1-3; 7 nucleotides agree with TRBD1. Germline V gene data show CDR1 as MGHRA and CDR2 as YSYEKL. This CDR3 has 18 residues. V was clipped by 4 bases and J by 0 bases; unmatched bases: 12.